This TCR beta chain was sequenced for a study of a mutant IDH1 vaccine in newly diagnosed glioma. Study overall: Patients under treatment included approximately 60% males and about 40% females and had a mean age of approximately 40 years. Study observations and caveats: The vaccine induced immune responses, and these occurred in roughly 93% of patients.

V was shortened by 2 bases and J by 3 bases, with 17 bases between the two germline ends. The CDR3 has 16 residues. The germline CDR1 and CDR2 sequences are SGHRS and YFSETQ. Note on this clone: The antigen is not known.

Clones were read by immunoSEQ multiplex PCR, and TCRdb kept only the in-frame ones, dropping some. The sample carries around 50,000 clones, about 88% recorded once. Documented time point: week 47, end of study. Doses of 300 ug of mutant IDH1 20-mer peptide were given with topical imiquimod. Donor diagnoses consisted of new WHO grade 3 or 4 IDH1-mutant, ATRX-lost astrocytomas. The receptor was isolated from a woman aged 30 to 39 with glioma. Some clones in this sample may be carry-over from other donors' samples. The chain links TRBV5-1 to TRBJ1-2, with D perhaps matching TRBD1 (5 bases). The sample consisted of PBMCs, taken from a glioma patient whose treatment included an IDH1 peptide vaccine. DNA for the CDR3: TGCGCCAGCAGCTTTTCCCCAGGGACGGTCGACTATGGCTACACCTTC. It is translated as CASSFSPGTVDYGYTF.